The rows below give T cell receptor beta chains drawn from one sample of a study of blood T cells in healthy people across ages. TCRdb processed the 5' RACE reads anew with MiXCR; each CDR3 protein has one entry. Here the sample spans 1.8 million or so distinct CDR3 sequences, 39% being singletons. Sequencing was performed on blood. The receptors here all came from a human donor in good health. Both conserved end residues are part of each CDR3.

cdr3_aa	v_call	j_call
CASSFFPGGNEQFF	TRBV12-3/TRBV12-4	TRBJ2-1
CASSLLADDYNEQFF	TRBV7-2	TRBJ2-1
CASSVRGSNSPLHF	TRBV7-3	TRBJ1-6
CASSILGLLHEQYF	TRBV19	TRBJ2-7
CASSQDLGGHTDTQYF	TRBV4-1	TRBJ2-3
CSGRGLLIETQYF	TRBV29-1	TRBJ2-5
CASSLATSGGSDEQFF	TRBV5-1	TRBJ2-1
CASSITGFEQYF	TRBV12-3/TRBV12-4	TRBJ2-7
CASTPSPTITDTQYF	TRBV2	TRBJ2-3
CSARGARRTEAFF	TRBV20-1	TRBJ1-1
CASSVDGGAIYEQYF	TRBV9	.
CASSFYRGGGYTF	TRBV28	TRBJ1-2
CATSDPSQRGGVNNEQFF	TRBV24-1	TRBJ2-1
CSAFYQGAGANVLTF	TRBV20-1	TRBJ2-6
CSVSVRILGEKLFF	TRBV29-1	TRBJ1-4
CASSTAQGREQFF	TRBV5-1	TRBJ2-1
CATSRDGMAQRPQHF	TRBV15	TRBJ1-5
CASSLARGAGYEQYF	TRBV7-6	TRBJ2-7
CASTLGGDPTYEQYF	TRBV9	.
CAISGGQLSSYEQYF	TRBV10-3	TRBJ2-7
CASSKQGARDEKLFF	TRBV9	TRBJ1-4
CVSSAVVASPSSGNTIYF	TRBV7-6	TRBJ1-3
CASMGSLSYNEQFF	TRBV5-1	TRBJ2-1
CASSLGTSGELYNEQFF	TRBV7-9	TRBJ2-1
CASSPGQDSPLHF	TRBV12-3/TRBV12-4	TRBJ1-6
CAISEANPAGDNNEQFF	TRBV10-3	TRBJ2-1
CASSLDRDIYNEQFF	TRBV5-6	TRBJ2-1
CSARVRTAQETQYF	TRBV20-1	TRBJ2-5
CASSVALAGANVLTF	TRBV9	TRBJ2-6
CASSWGRGRGETQYF	TRBV7-9	TRBJ2-5
CASSLGRQGRGYEQYF	TRBV12-3/TRBV12-4	TRBJ2-7
CASSQFWTGQETQYF	TRBV4-2	.